This T cell receptor (beta chain) was documented in a study of beta chain features in type 1 diabetes. As for the study in general: The study examined roughly 100 million sorted cells across all samples.

The sample holds a few counts of this clone. Its target is unknown. The investigators reverse transcribed all of the isolated RNA, so they sequenced expressed TCRB transcripts. Using immunoSEQ multiplex PCR, the repertoire was profiled, and TCRdb retains in-frame clones only, with some absent. The table shows around 250,000 clones, with less than 35% occurring only once. A heparinised blood draw that averaged about 120 mL was obtained once from each donor. CD4+ cells of the naive, central memory, regulatory and stem cell-like memory types were sorted via CD45RO/CCR7/CD25/CD127/CD95/CD27. Regarding the study as a whole: PCR might show a preference for shorter templates, equally across patients and controls.

The trim removed 3 bases at V and 1 base at J, leaving 1 base unmatched. Per germline, CDR1 SGHVS and CDR2 FNYEAQ. This CDR3 contains 14 residues. The V call is TRBV7-6, the J call TRBJ2-3; TRBD2 agrees at 7 bases. This TCR came from a man younger than 40 in good health. Sequencing was carried out using central memory CD4+ T cells from blood. In DNA form, the CDR3 reads TGTGCCAGCAGCTTCCTAGCGGGCACAGATACGCAGTATTTT. This codes for CASSFLAGTDTQYF.